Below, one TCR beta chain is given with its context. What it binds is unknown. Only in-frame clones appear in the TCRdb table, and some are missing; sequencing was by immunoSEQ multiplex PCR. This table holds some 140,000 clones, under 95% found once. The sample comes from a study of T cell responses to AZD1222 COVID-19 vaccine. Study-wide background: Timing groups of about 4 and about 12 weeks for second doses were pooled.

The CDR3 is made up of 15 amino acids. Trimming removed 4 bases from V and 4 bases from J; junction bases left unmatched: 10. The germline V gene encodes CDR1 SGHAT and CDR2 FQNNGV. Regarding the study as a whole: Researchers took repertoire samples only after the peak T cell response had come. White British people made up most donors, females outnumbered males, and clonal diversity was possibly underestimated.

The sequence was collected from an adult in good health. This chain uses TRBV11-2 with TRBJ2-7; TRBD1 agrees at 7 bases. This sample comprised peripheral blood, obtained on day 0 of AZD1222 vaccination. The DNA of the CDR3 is TGTGCCAGCAGCTCAGGGGCGGGCAGGGGGTACGAGCAGTACTTC. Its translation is CASSSGAGRGYEQYF.